Below are 9 T cell receptor beta chains sequenced from a single sample in a study of blood T cell repertoires in COVID-19. TCRdb's copy holds only in-frame clones and misses some; the assay was immunoSEQ multiplex PCR. The data hold around 500,000 clones, with approximately 83% observed a single time. The sample consisted of peripheral blood. The receptors here all came from a human donor in a cohort sampled during active COVID-19.

Worth noting for this clone: Other DNA sequences in this sample translate to the same CDR3. The chain carries TRBV15 and TRBJ2-5, with a weak D call TRBD2 (5 bases). CDR3 length: 14 residues. Per germline, CDR1 LNHNV and CDR2 YYDKDF (reference sequence). The V and J ends lost 0 bases and 2 bases respectively, with 7 bases between them. The CDR3 loop reads CATSRDRGQETQYF. DNA for the CDR3: TGTGCCACCAGCAGAGACCGAGGGCAAGAGACCCAGTACTTC.

The V and J genes are TRBV24-1 and TRBJ2-7; TRBD1 agrees at 8 bases. Germline assignment: CDR1 KGHDR and CDR2 SFDVKD. The CDR3 loop spans 16 amino acids. Trimming cost V 4 bases and J 4 bases; bases outside gene matches: 11. The CDR3 loop reads CATSDRDRPTLYEQYF. DNA for the CDR3: TGTGCCACCAGTGACCGGGACAGGCCTACTCTTTACGAGCAGTACTTC.

This clone is a singleton in its sample. The rearrangement links TRBV11-2 to TRBJ2-1, with a tentative D call TRBD1 (5 bases). Germline-derived CDR1 and CDR2 are SGHAT and FQNNGV. V dropped 5 bases and J dropped 5 bases, with 13 bases sitting between them. The CDR3 is made up of 14 amino acids. The CDR3 nucleotides read TGTGCCAGCAGCCCCCGGTCAGGGAACAATGAGCAGTTCTTC. Protein sequence: CASSPRSGNNEQFF.

CDR3 sequence reads: CASQPRASDTQYF. Written as DNA, the CDR3 is TGCGCCAGCCAGCCGCGGGCTTCAGATACGCAGTATTTT. This rearrangement joins TRBV4-1 to TRBJ2-3, with TRBD2 as a possible D gene (5 bases). The CDR3 sequence is 13 residues long. V was shortened by 8 bases and J by 4 bases, with 13 bases between the two germline ends. The germline V gene encodes CDR1 MGHRA and CDR2 YSYEKL.

This sequence joins TRBV28 and TRBJ2-5; 7 bases align to TRBD1. CDR3 size: 15 residues. V gave up 3 bases and J gave up 3 bases; unmatched junction bases: 7. Germline V gives CDR1 MDHEN, CDR2 SYDVKM. Here the CDR3 reads CASSFRQGEKETQYF. CDR3 sequence (DNA): TGTGCCAGCAGTTTTCGGCAGGGGGAAAAAGAGACCCAGTACTTC. Full variable domain (missing parts from reference TRBV28 and TRBJ2-5): DVKVTQSSRYLVKRTGEKVFLECVQDMDHENMFWYRQDPGLGLRLIYFSYDVKMKEKGDIPEGYSVSREKKERFSLILESASTNQTSMYLCASSFRQGEKETQYFGPGTRLLVL.

This clone was counted a single time. The chain recombines TRBV6-1 with TRBJ2-7; D might be TRBD2 (8 bases). From germline, CDR1 is MNHNS and CDR2 SASEGT. The CDR3 is 17 amino acids. Trimming removed 4 bases from V and 3 bases from J, with 22 bases in between. The CDR3 DNA reads TGTGCCAGCAGTGGGGACAGCAGGACTAGCTCATACTACGAGCAGTACTTC. Its translation: CASSGDSRTSSYYEQYF.

The V and J genes are TRBV5-1 and TRBJ1-4; 9 bases agree with TRBD1. After removal of 0 bases from V and 7 bases from J, the junction contained 4 bases not matched to a gene. The CDR3 is made up of 15 amino acids. Germline CDR1 reads SGHRS; CDR2 reads YFSETQ. CDR3: CASSLAGTGSEKLFF. DNA of the CDR3: TGCGCCAGCAGCTTGGCCGGGACAGGGAGTGAAAAACTGTTTTTT.

The V gene is TRBV3-1 (or the pseudogene TRBV3-2), the J gene TRBJ2-6; the D is unclear. V lost 4 bases to trimming and J lost 0 bases, with 7 bases between them. This CDR3 is built from 15 residues. Germline lookup yields CDR1 LGHDT and CDR2 YNNKEL (reference sequence). CDR3 sequence reads: CASSRGSSGANVLTF. The DNA for the CDR3 is TGTGCCAGCAGCCGAGGCAGCTCTGGGGCCAACGTCCTGACTTTC.

J is TRBJ2-5 and V is TRBV30, with D possibly matching TRBD2 (5 bases). The germline V gene encodes CDR1 GTSNPN and CDR2 SVGIG (reference sequence). The CDR3 is made up of 10 amino acids. Trimming left V 8 bases short and J 8 bases short, with 12 bases between. This CDR3 reads CARGGGTQYF. CDR3 in DNA: TGTGCCCGGGGTGGAGGTACCCAGTACTTC.